This TCR beta chain came from a study of T cells in Graves' hyperthyroidism and ophthalmopathy. CDR1 is LNHDA and CDR2 is SQIVND in the germline V gene (reference sequence). The CDR3 runs to 11 residues. Trimming left V 4 bases short and J 8 bases short, with 6 bases between. TCR beta CDR3 regions were amplified from RNA. In the first-round RT-PCR of the TCR CDR3, the HTBI primer set was used. One entry per CDR3 protein results from TCRdb running MiXCR on the multiplex PCR reads. Of hundreds of thousands of distinct CDR3 sequences in the sample, more than 11% were seen once. This receptor was taken from a woman aged 30 to 39 with Graves' hyperthyroidism that later progressed to Graves' ophthalmopathy. Sequencing was carried out using blood. The V and J genes are TRBV19 and TRBJ2-1, with D perhaps TRBD2 (5 bases). The CDR3 reads CASSTGYEQFF. Here the CDR3 DNA reads TGTGCCAGTAGTACGGGGTATGAGCAGTTCTTC. Filled out from reference TRBV19 and TRBJ2-1, the complete variable domain reads DGGITQSPKYLFRKEGQNVTLSCEQNLNHDAMYWYRQDPGQGLRLIYYSQIVNDFQKGDIAEGYSVSREKKESFPLTVTSAQKNPTAFYLCASSTGYEQFFGPGTRLTVL.